This T cell receptor (beta chain) came from a study of CD8 T cells in Susac syndrome. CD8+ and CD4+ T cells were negatively isolated; TEMRA cells were FACS-enriched. A quantity of roughly 0.5 to 1 ug RNA underwent reverse transcription using random hexamers. TCRdb independently ran MiXCR on the immunoSEQ multiplex PCR reads; one entry per CDR3 protein. The sample gives 65,000 to 85,000 distinct CDR3 sequences, approximately 93% of which show up once; around 0.45% is in the top ten. This TCR was recovered from a human donor with Susac syndrome. What was sequenced was CD8+ T cells from PBMCs.

CDR3 amino acids: CASSKGQRNTGELFF. In DNA, the CDR3 is TGTGCCAGCAGCAAGGGACAGAGAAACACCGGGGAGCTGTTTTTT. The chain has TRBV6-6 and TRBJ2-2, with 7 bases that match TRBD1. CDR1 is MNHNY and CDR2 is SVGAGI in the germline V gene (reference sequence). V lost 6 bases to trimming and J lost 2 bases; unmatched junction nucleotides: 6. The CDR3 is made up of 15 amino acids.